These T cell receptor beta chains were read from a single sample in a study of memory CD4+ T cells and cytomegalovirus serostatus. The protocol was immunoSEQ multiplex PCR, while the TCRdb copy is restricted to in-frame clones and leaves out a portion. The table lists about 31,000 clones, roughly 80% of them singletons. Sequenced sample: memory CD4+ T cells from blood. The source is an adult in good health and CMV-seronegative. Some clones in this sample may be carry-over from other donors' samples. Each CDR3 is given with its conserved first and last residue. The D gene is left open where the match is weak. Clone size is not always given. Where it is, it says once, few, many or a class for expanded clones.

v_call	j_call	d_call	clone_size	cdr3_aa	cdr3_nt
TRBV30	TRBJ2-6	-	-	CAWSDYGAAGANVLTF	TGTGCCTGGAGTGACTACGGGGCGGCTGGGGCCAACGTCCTGACTTTC
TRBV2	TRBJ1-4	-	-	CAQAGRNEKLFF	TGTGCCCAAGCGGGACGGAATGAAAAACTGTTTTTT
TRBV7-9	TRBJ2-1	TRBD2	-	CASSMSGGTYNEQFF	TGTGCCAGCAGCATGAGCGGGGGGACTTACAATGAGCAGTTCTTC
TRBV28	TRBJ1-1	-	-	CASSPTRESPEAFF	TGTGCCAGCAGCCCGACGAGGGAATCTCCTGAAGCTTTCTTT
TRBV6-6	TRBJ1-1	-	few	CASTQLPGAPNTEAFF	TGTGCCAGCACCCAACTCCCAGGGGCCCCGAACACTGAAGCTTTCTTT
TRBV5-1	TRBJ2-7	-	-	CASSLVLGPGEQYF	TGCGCCAGCAGCTTGGTTTTGGGGCCTGGCGAGCAGTACTTC
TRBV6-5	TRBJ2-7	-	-	CASSYGAEQYF	TGTGCCAGCAGTTACGGCGCCGAGCAGTACTTC
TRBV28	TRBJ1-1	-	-	CASTVGGGRYTEAFF	TGTGCCAGCACCGTCGGGGGGGGGAGATACACTGAAGCTTTCTTT
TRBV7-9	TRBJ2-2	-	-	CASSPRGSSTGELFF	TGTGCCAGCAGCCCCCGAGGGAGTAGCACCGGGGAGCTGTTTTTT
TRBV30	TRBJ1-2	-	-	CAWTNPGYYGYTF	TGTGCCTGGACCAACCCCGGGTACTATGGCTACACCTTC
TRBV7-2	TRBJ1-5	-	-	CASSPGTAEGPQHF	TGTGCCAGCAGCCCCGGGACGGCCGAGGGGCCCCAGCATTTT
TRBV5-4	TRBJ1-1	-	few	CASSPNRVRAEAFF	TGTGCCAGCAGCCCTAACAGGGTAAGGGCTGAAGCTTTCTTT
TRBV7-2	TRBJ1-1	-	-	CASSIHAGTTEAFF	TGTGCCAGCAGCATTCACGCGGGTACCACTGAAGCTTTCTTT
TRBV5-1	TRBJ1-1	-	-	CASSGLGGDTEAFF	TGCGCCAGCAGCGGCCTCGGAGGGGACACTGAAGCTTTCTTT
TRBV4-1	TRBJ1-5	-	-	CASSQGGAVDNQPQHF	TGCGCCAGCAGCCAAGGGGGCGCGGTAGATAATCAGCCCCAGCATTTT
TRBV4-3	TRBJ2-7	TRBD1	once	CASSQVDRADYEQYF	TGCGCCAGCAGCCAGGTGGACAGGGCGGACTACGAGCAGTACTTC
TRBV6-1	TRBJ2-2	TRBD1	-	CASKRGQGWTGELFF	TGTGCCAGCAAAAGAGGACAGGGGTGGACCGGGGAGCTGTTTTTT
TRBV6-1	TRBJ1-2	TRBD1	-	CASSEVVRPGGYGYTF	TGTGCCAGCAGTGAAGTTGTTCGGCCAGGGGGCTATGGCTACACCTTC
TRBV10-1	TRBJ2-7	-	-	CASSEMAGGPYEQYF	TGCGCCAGCAGTGAGATGGCAGGCGGACCGTACGAGCAGTACTTC
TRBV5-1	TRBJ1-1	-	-	CATQPGVKGTEAFF	TGCGCCACCCAGCCAGGGGTGAAGGGCACTGAAGCTTTCTTT
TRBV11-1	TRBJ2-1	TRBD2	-	CASSLTGLALNEQFF	TGTGCCAGCAGTCTTACAGGACTAGCGTTGAATGAGCAGTTCTTC
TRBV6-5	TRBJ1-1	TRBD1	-	CASSYSTGGTDTEAFF	TGTGCCAGCAGTTACTCGACAGGGGGCACTGACACTGAAGCTTTCTTT
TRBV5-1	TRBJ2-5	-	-	CASSLATGYVGETQYF	TGCGCCAGCAGCCTAGCCACAGGGTATGTAGGAGAGACCCAGTACTTC
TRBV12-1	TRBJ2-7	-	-	CASSLQGYEQYF	TGTGCCAGCAGTTTACAGGGGTACGAGCAGTACTTC
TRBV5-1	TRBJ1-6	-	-	CASSSAGANSPLHF	TGCGCCAGCAGCTCCGCGGGGGCCAATTCACCCCTCCACTTT
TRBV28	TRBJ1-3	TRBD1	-	CASSSGGSGNTIYF	TGTGCCAGCAGTTCAGGGGGCTCTGGAAACACCATATATTTT
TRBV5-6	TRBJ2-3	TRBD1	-	CASSPGQSFRTQYF	TGTGCCAGCAGTCCGGGACAGAGTTTCCGTACGCAGTATTTT
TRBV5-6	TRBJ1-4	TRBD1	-	CASSAGTGFSNEKLFF	TGTGCCAGCAGCGCCGGGACAGGGTTCAGTAATGAAAAACTGTTTTTT
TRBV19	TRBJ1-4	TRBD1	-	CASSKRTGLRGEKLFF	TGTGCCAGTAGTAAACGGACAGGGCTGCGGGGGGAAAAACTGTTTTTT
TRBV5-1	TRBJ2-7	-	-	CASSLGWSRESYEQYF	TGCGCCAGCAGCTTGGGATGGAGCAGGGAGTCCTACGAGCAGTACTTC
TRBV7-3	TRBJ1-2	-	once	CASSPGRNYGYTF	TGTGCCAGCAGCCCCGGAAGGAACTATGGCTACACCTTC
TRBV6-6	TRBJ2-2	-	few	CASRTTSDTGELFF	TGTGCCAGCAGAACAACGTCTGACACCGGGGAGCTGTTTTTT
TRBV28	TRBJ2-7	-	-	CASSQTKQYF	TGTGCCAGCAGTCAAACAAAGCAGTACTTC
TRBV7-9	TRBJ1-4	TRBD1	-	CASSLSPGTGLGNEKLFF	TGTGCCAGCAGCTTATCGCCCGGGACAGGGTTAGGTAATGAAAAACTGTTTTTT
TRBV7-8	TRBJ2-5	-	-	CASSPRGGETQYF	TGTGCCAGCTCTCCGAGGGGCGGCGAGACCCAGTACTTC
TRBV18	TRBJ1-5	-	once	CASSPKGGGNQPQHF	TGTGCCAGCTCACCTAAAGGCGGGGGAAATCAGCCCCAGCATTTT
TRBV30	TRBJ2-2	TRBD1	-	CAWTGTGNTGELFF	TGTGCCTGGACCGGGACAGGGAACACCGGGGAGCTGTTTTTT
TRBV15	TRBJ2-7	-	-	CATSRETSSSEQYF	TGTGCCACCAGCAGAGAGACCTCCAGCAGCGAGCAGTACTTC
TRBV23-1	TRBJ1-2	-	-	CASSQSLSGSPLYGYTF	TGCGCCAGCAGTCAATCATTGTCCGGGAGTCCCCTCTATGGCTACACCTTC
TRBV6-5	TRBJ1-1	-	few	CASGMGTEAFF	TGTGCCAGCGGGATGGGGACTGAAGCTTTCTTT
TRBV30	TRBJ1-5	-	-	CAWGTDSNQPQHF	TGTGCCTGGGGGACGGATAGCAATCAGCCCCAGCATTTT
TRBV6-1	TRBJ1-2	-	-	CASSESNYGYTF	TGTGCCAGCAGTGAATCAAATTATGGCTACACCTTC
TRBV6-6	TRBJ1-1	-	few	CASANTEAFF	TGTGCCAGCGCGAACACTGAAGCTTTCTTT
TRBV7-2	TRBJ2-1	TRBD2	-	CASTQGLAGAYNEQFF	TGTGCCAGCACCCAGGGACTAGCGGGGGCCTACAATGAGCAGTTCTTC
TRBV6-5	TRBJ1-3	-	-	CASRGAGLGNTIYF	TGTGCCAGCAGAGGGGCAGGGCTCGGAAACACCATATATTTT
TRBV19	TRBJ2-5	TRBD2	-	CASSSGGQWQETQYF	TGTGCCAGTAGCAGCGGGGGGCAATGGCAAGAGACCCAGTACTTC
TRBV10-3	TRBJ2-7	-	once	CAISESTPGGGINEQYF	TGTGCCATCAGTGAGTCGACTCCCGGGGGCGGAATTAACGAGCAGTACTTC
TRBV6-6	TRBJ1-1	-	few	CASSYGQYTEAFF	TGTGCCAGCAGTTATGGCCAGTACACTGAAGCTTTCTTT
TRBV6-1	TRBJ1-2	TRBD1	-	CASRSGQGIYGYTF	TGTGCCAGCAGGTCGGGACAGGGGATCTATGGCTACACCTTC
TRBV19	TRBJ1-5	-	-	CASRGGDIIQPQHF	TGTGCCAGCAGAGGTGGGGACATCATTCAGCCCCAGCATTTT